The text below deals with one T cell receptor (beta chain). The target of this receptor is not known. No clone much larger than this one lies a single base away; base qualities are absent. The sample belongs to a study of identical twins listed by TCRdb under 2016. The study in broad terms: The study deep-sequenced TCR alpha and beta repertoires from monozygotic twins, unrelated adults of various ages and cord blood to test whether fetal clonotypes persist. To rule out contamination, replicate twin experiments were performed at different times with different library preparation protocols. Overall study outcomes, separate from this receptor: Zero-insertion analyses could be partly confounded by invariant T cells such as MAIT and iNKT, though diverse VJ usage argued against such confounding for most clonotypes. Out-of-frame TCR alpha sharing in monozygotic twins was systematically underestimated by recombination models, whereas sharing between unrelated individuals was in agreement with the recombination models. Excess twin sharing in beta out-of-frame sequences was weaker because fewer shared sequences lowered the signal-to-noise ratio. Conclusions relied on cross-sectional statistical analysis, since the same donors could not be followed over many years. Fewer insertions were carried by abundant cord blood beta clonotypes; a weaker similar trend was observed in young adult naive repertoires, while no such trend was observed in memory repertoires. Compared with coincidental sharing between unrelated individuals, out-of-frame TCR alpha sequences shared between twins showed an excess of sequences with low generation probability.

Compared with germline, V lacks 3 bases and J lacks 10 bases; bases without a gene match: 18. CDR1 SEHNR and CDR2 FQNEAQ were looked up in the germline V gene (reference sequence). The CDR3 covers 17 residues, taking in both the cysteine and the phenylalanine. Left in the record is the CDR3 DNA by itself, 51 bases read in frame from the first base. Libraries came from 5' RACE. The instrument given in TCRdb is Illumina HiSeq 2000. A universal primer binding site was added through template switching, and the final cDNA carried a unique molecular identifier so that TCR cDNA molecules could be counted accurately. Specific primers in the conserved constant-segment region were used to synthesize first-strand cDNA for TCR alpha and beta chains. Each cDNA library was double barcoded, with a SMART-Mk sample barcode plus Illumina barcodes, to control for contamination. TruSeq adapter sequences along with Illumina sample barcodes were introduced in two successive PCR steps. The TCR alpha and beta cDNA libraries were sequenced on the Illumina HiSeq platform using custom primers. Under the source paper's analysis protocol: MiGEC was used to process raw reads and extract unique molecular identifiers, and MiXCR was used to find CDR3 positions. For each individual, recombination models were inferred using an EM algorithm with the repgenHMM and IGoR tools. Shared clonotypes were analyzed with the tcR package in R, and sharing was normalized by the product of cloneset sizes. To study raw recombination without the effects of thymic and clonal selection, out-of-frame nonproductive sequences were analyzed. TCRdb redid the processing of the public reads, applying fastp at Q25 and MiXCR, and retained in-frame beta chains. Here each entry gathers all rows of one CDR3 protein and keeps the most common genes and DNA. TCRdb, not the authors, supplied the V and J calls. A total of about 1.7 million distinct CDR3 sequences appear in this sample, roughly 35% of them only once. The ten largest make up less than 0.35% of the sample.

Every donor in the study was a healthy Caucasian. The sequence joins TRBV7-9 to TRBJ1-1, with TRBD1 identical over 9 junction bases. Input material: cord blood. The TCR comes from a newborn girl in good health. The CDR3 here reads CASSFPNLRDREAGAFF. The bases read TGTGCCAGCAGCTTCCCCAACCTCCGGGACAGGGAGGCTGGAGCTTTCTTT.